Included here is one T cell receptor beta chain sequence, with context. What it binds is unknown. These data belong to a study of early T cells in non-severe SARS-CoV-2 infection. Across the study: The chains were unpaired, and the sequenced material was bulk RNA from unsorted whole blood. Findings and limits, study-wide: VDJdb-based annotation leaned toward anti-spike CD8 responses and missed private and CD4 specificities.

cDNA molecules, individually, were tagged with unique molecular identifiers. Via MiXCR, TCRdb re-called the 5' RACE reads, giving one row per CDR3 protein. The sample has about 90,000 distinct CDR3 sequences; roughly 12% are singletons. Germline V gene sequence: CDR1 PRHDT, CDR2 FYEKMQ (reference sequence). This CDR3 is 17 amino acids long. V shed 4 bases, J shed 6 bases, and the junction held 15 bases outside the gene matches. Source: whole blood, taken at baseline. The sequence came from an adult who was a healthcare worker with PCR-confirmed SARS-CoV-2 infection or an uninfected control (not recorded which). V and J are TRBV13 and TRBJ2-3; 8 nucleotides agree with TRBD2. CDR3 in amino acids: CASSSDQDGGAKDTQYF. DNA for the CDR3: TGTGCCAGCAGCTCAGATCAGGACGGGGGGGCCAAGGATACGCAGTATTTT.